A selection of T cell receptor beta chains follows, all from one sample in a study of Tregs in tolerant kidney transplant recipients. The data were produced by immunoSEQ multiplex PCR, yet TCRdb's version contains in-frame clones alone and is incomplete. The sample holds around 16,000 clones, 90% to 95% seen once. The sequenced material came from CD8+ T cells from blood. The receptors shown here come from a human donor in good health. Each CDR3 is given with its conserved first and last residue. A D gene is named only where the DNA matches it firmly. The size field is filled for only some rows; it gives once, few, many or a size class.

CDR3: CASSPTRIGNTIYF
DNA: TGTGCCAGCAGTCCGACCCGGATTGGAAACACCATATATTTT
V: TRBV27
J: TRBJ1-3
size: -
D: -

CDR3: CASSPPVDSGARQETQYF
DNA: TGTGCCAGCAGTCCTCCCGTTGATAGCGGGGCCAGGCAAGAGACCCAGTACTTC
V: TRBV2
J: TRBJ2-5
size: -
D: TRBD2

CDR3: CASSSTTGKETQYF
DNA: TGTGCCAGCAGTTCGACGACAGGGAAAGAGACCCAGTACTTC
V: TRBV28
J: TRBJ2-5
size: -
D: TRBD1

CDR3: CASSQDRGSYTQYF
DNA: TGCGCCAGCAGCCAAGATAGGGGATCATATACGCAGTATTTT
V: TRBV4-3
J: TRBJ2-3
size: -
D: -

CDR3: CASSASGVRITYEQYF
DNA: TGTGCCAGCAGTGCCTCCGGGGTAAGAATAACCTACGAGCAGTACTTC
V: TRBV6-1
J: TRBJ2-7
size: -
D: -

CDR3: CASSLGQGGQPQHF
DNA: TGTGCCAGCAGTTTGGGACAGGGGGGACAGCCCCAGCATTTT
V: TRBV27
J: TRBJ1-5
size: once
D: TRBD1

CDR3: CASSLTSGSLYEQYF
DNA: TGTGCCAGCAGCCTGACTAGCGGGAGCCTCTACGAGCAGTACTTC
V: TRBV27
J: TRBJ2-7
size: -
D: TRBD2

CDR3: CASSLAGQLPYEQYF
DNA: TGTGCCAGCAGCTTGGCAGGACAACTCCCTTACGAGCAGTACTTC
V: TRBV5-4
J: TRBJ2-7
size: -
D: -

CDR3: CASSPTRGRHYGYTF
DNA: TGCGCCAGCAGCCCCACCAGGGGGAGGCACTATGGCTACACCTTC
V: TRBV4-3
J: TRBJ1-2
size: -
D: TRBD1

CDR3: CASSPLAASTDTQYF
DNA: TGTGCCAGTAGCCCACTAGCGGCGAGCACAGATACGCAGTATTTT
V: TRBV19
J: TRBJ2-3
size: medium-sized
D: TRBD2